This T cell receptor beta chain was sequenced during a study of blood T cell repertoires in COVID-19. This table comes from immunoSEQ multiplex PCR, and its TCRdb copy is limited to in-frame clones, with some not included. The sample records 95,000 to 150,000 clones, just under 80% being singletons. Looked up from germline, CDR1 is MDHEN and CDR2 is SYDVKM. The V segment lost 4 bases and the J segment 0 bases; nucleotides outside the gene matches: 5. This CDR3 is 16 amino acids long. This TCR derives from a man aged 60-69 years with active or convalescent COVID-19. The sample taken for sequencing was peripheral blood. The J gene is TRBJ1-1, the V gene TRBV28; 10 bases map to TRBD1. The CDR3 DNA reads as TGTGCCAGCAGTTGGGGGACAGGGGTTATGAACACTGAAGCTTTCTTT. It codes for CASSWGTGVMNTEAFF.